This is a list of T cell receptor beta chains from one sample in a study of cytomegalovirus exposure and HLA in healthy donors. Generated by immunoSEQ multiplex PCR, the TCRdb table keeps only in-frame clones and is missing some. This repertoire shows roughly 140,000 clones, 70% to 80% found once; its top ten account for around 3.2%. Sample: PBMCs. These receptors came from a human donor in good health. The CDR3 runs from the conserved cysteine through the conserved F or W. D genes are given only for firm matches. Only some rows state a clone size, as once, few, many or a class for expanded clones.

d_gene: TRBD1; v_gene: TRBV19; abundance: -; j_gene: TRBJ2-7; CDR3aa: CAVRDRKYEQYF; CDR3nt: TGTGCCGTCCGGGACAGGAAATACGAGCAGTACTTC
d_gene: -; v_gene: TRBV18; abundance: -; j_gene: TRBJ2-2; CDR3aa: CASSPGNTGELFF; CDR3nt: TGTGCCAGCTCACCCGGGAACACCGGGGAGCTGTTTTTT
d_gene: TRBD1; v_gene: TRBV5-6; abundance: -; j_gene: TRBJ2-7; CDR3aa: CASSAGTGDYYEQYF; CDR3nt: TGTGCCAGCAGCGCGGGGACAGGGGACTACTACGAGCAGTACTTC
d_gene: TRBD2; v_gene: TRBV6-1; abundance: -; j_gene: TRBJ2-2; CDR3aa: CASWFSGRASGELFF; CDR3nt: TGTGCCAGCTGGTTTAGCGGGAGGGCCTCCGGGGAGCTGTTTTTT
d_gene: TRBD1; v_gene: TRBV5-6; abundance: -; j_gene: TRBJ2-7; CDR3aa: CASSLDWDRSSYGQYF; CDR3nt: TGTGCCAGCAGCTTGGACTGGGACAGGTCCTCCTACGGGCAGTACTTC
d_gene: -; v_gene: TRBV6-6; abundance: -; j_gene: TRBJ1-4; CDR3aa: CASSPQGNNEKLFF; CDR3nt: TGTGCCAGCAGTCCACAGGGAAATAATGAAAAACTGTTTTTT
d_gene: -; v_gene: TRBV27; abundance: -; j_gene: TRBJ1-5; CDR3aa: CASSFGLNQPQHF; CDR3nt: TGTGCCAGCAGTTTCGGTCTTAATCAGCCCCAGCATTTT
d_gene: -; v_gene: TRBV7-9; abundance: -; j_gene: TRBJ2-5; CDR3aa: CASSKDIQETQYF; CDR3nt: TGTGCCAGCAGTAAGGACATCCAAGAGACCCAGTACTTC
d_gene: TRBD1; v_gene: TRBV11-2; abundance: -; j_gene: TRBJ1-5; CDR3aa: CASSLAGTASYSNQPQHF; CDR3nt: TGTGCCAGCAGCCTCGCCGGGACAGCTTCATATAGCAATCAGCCCCAGCATTTT
d_gene: TRBD2; v_gene: TRBV25-1; abundance: -; j_gene: TRBJ2-2; CDR3aa: CASSVSGSGGELFF; CDR3nt: TGTGCCAGCAGTGTTAGCGGGAGTGGCGGGGAGCTGTTTTTT
d_gene: TRBD2; v_gene: TRBV5-4; abundance: -; j_gene: TRBJ2-5; CDR3aa: CASSQEGGLAGQETQYF; CDR3nt: TGTGCCAGCAGCCAGGAGGGTGGTCTAGCGGGACAAGAGACCCAGTACTTC
d_gene: -; v_gene: TRBV19; abundance: -; j_gene: TRBJ2-3; CDR3aa: CASSMGGRDPDTQYF; CDR3nt: TGTGCCAGTAGTATGGGGGGGCGAGACCCAGATACGCAGTATTTT
d_gene: -; v_gene: TRBV19; abundance: -; j_gene: TRBJ1-5; CDR3aa: CASSISGGGQPQHF; CDR3nt: TGTGCCAGTAGTATTAGCGGGGGAGGCCAGCCCCAGCATTTT
d_gene: -; v_gene: TRBV5-4; abundance: -; j_gene: TRBJ1-6; CDR3aa: CASSLVGGSANSPLHF; CDR3nt: TGTGCCAGCAGCTTGGTGGGGGGTTCTGCGAATTCACCCCTCCACTTT
d_gene: TRBD2; v_gene: TRBV9; abundance: -; j_gene: TRBJ2-1; CDR3aa: CASRGGSGFSSYNEQFF; CDR3nt: TGTGCCAGCAGAGGAGGTAGCGGGTTTAGCTCCTACAATGAGCAGTTCTTC
d_gene: -; v_gene: TRBV9; abundance: -; j_gene: TRBJ2-1; CDR3aa: CATQPRASSYNEQFF; CDR3nt: TGTGCCACCCAACCCAGGGCCTCGTCATACAATGAGCAGTTCTTC
d_gene: -; v_gene: TRBV5-1; abundance: -; j_gene: TRBJ2-3; CDR3aa: CASGYWSPMQYF; CDR3nt: TGCGCCTCCGGGTATTGGTCTCCAATGCAGTATTTT
d_gene: -; v_gene: TRBV2; abundance: -; j_gene: TRBJ1-5; CDR3aa: CASSEIQGQPQHF; CDR3nt: TGTGCCAGCAGTGAAATCCAGGGTCAGCCCCAGCATTTT
d_gene: -; v_gene: TRBV27; abundance: -; j_gene: TRBJ1-1; CDR3aa: CASSLEGGVTEAFF; CDR3nt: TGTGCCAGCAGTTTGGAGGGGGGGGTCACTGAAGCTTTCTTT
d_gene: TRBD1; v_gene: TRBV19; abundance: -; j_gene: TRBJ2-1; CDR3aa: CASSIASRGLASDEQFF; CDR3nt: TGTGCCAGTAGTATAGCCTCTAGGGGGCTAGCTTCAGATGAGCAGTTCTTC
d_gene: -; v_gene: TRBV6-5; abundance: -; j_gene: TRBJ1-2; CDR3aa: CASSYPGNYGYTF; CDR3nt: TGTGCCAGCAGTTATCCAGGGAACTATGGCTACACCTTC
d_gene: TRBD2; v_gene: TRBV7-2; abundance: -; j_gene: TRBJ2-7; CDR3aa: CASSLGASGGSYEQYF; CDR3nt: TGTGCCAGCAGCTTAGGAGCTAGCGGGGGTTCCTACGAGCAGTACTTC
d_gene: TRBD1; v_gene: TRBV5-6; abundance: -; j_gene: TRBJ1-5; CDR3aa: CASSYRGLRGNQPQHF; CDR3nt: TGTGCCAGCAGTTACAGGGGGCTTCGTGGCAATCAGCCCCAGCATTTT
d_gene: -; v_gene: TRBV11-1; abundance: -; j_gene: TRBJ1-1; CDR3aa: CASSMEDLNTEAFF; CDR3nt: TGTGCCAGCAGCATGGAGGACTTGAACACTGAAGCTTTCTTT
d_gene: TRBD1; v_gene: TRBV15; abundance: -; j_gene: TRBJ1-2; CDR3aa: CATSRVRDSLDGGYTF; CDR3nt: TGTGCCACCAGCAGAGTCCGGGACAGTTTGGACGGTGGCTACACCTTC
d_gene: -; v_gene: TRBV5-8; abundance: -; j_gene: TRBJ1-5; CDR3aa: CASSFEQGGRPQHF; CDR3nt: TGTGCCAGCAGCTTTGAACAGGGAGGGAGGCCCCAGCATTTT
d_gene: -; v_gene: TRBV6-5; abundance: -; j_gene: TRBJ2-7; CDR3aa: CASSYSNQRAYEQYF; CDR3nt: TGTGCCAGCAGTTACTCGAACCAGCGGGCCTACGAGCAGTACTTC
d_gene: -; v_gene: TRBV29-1; abundance: -; j_gene: TRBJ1-1; CDR3aa: CSVAGGWKNTEAFF; CDR3nt: TGCAGCGTTGCGGGGGGGTGGAAGAACACTGAAGCTTTCTTT
d_gene: -; v_gene: TRBV10-3; abundance: -; j_gene: TRBJ1-2; CDR3aa: CAISGPRNSYGYTF; CDR3nt: TGTGCCATCAGTGGTCCTCGTAACAGCTATGGCTACACCTTC
d_gene: -; v_gene: TRBV28; abundance: -; j_gene: TRBJ1-5; CDR3aa: CASSNVQGGSNQPQHF; CDR3nt: TGTGCCAGCAGCAACGTTCAGGGAGGTAGCAATCAGCCCCAGCATTTT
d_gene: -; v_gene: TRBV6-5; abundance: few; j_gene: TRBJ2-2; CDR3aa: CASSYLQGTNTGELFF; CDR3nt: TGTGCCAGCAGTTACCTCCAGGGTACGAACACCGGGGAGCTGTTTTTT
d_gene: -; v_gene: TRBV29-1; abundance: -; j_gene: TRBJ1-1; CDR3aa: CSVTRDGTEAFF; CDR3nt: TGCAGCGTAACCAGGGATGGCACTGAAGCTTTCTTT
d_gene: -; v_gene: TRBV19; abundance: -; j_gene: TRBJ1-1; CDR3aa: CASRFAGRGGEAFF; CDR3nt: TGTGCCAGTAGATTTGCAGGTAGGGGGGGCGAAGCTTTCTTT
d_gene: TRBD1; v_gene: TRBV6-5; abundance: -; j_gene: TRBJ1-1; CDR3aa: CASDRVTEAFF; CDR3nt: TGTGCCAGCGACAGGGTGACTGAAGCTTTCTTT
d_gene: -; v_gene: TRBV27; abundance: once; j_gene: TRBJ2-1; CDR3aa: CASSSPIQGTFEQFF; CDR3nt: TGTGCCAGCAGTTCCCCGATACAGGGTACTTTTGAGCAGTTCTTC
d_gene: TRBD1; v_gene: TRBV19; abundance: once; j_gene: TRBJ2-7; CDR3aa: CASSIDLRGRRVQYF; CDR3nt: TGTGCCAGTAGTATAGATCTCAGGGGGCGACGGGTGCAGTACTTC
d_gene: TRBD2; v_gene: TRBV11-2; abundance: few; j_gene: TRBJ2-7; CDR3aa: CASSLASGGSYEQYF; CDR3nt: TGTGCCAGCAGCTTAGCTAGCGGGGGATCCTACGAGCAGTACTTC
d_gene: TRBD1; v_gene: TRBV6-1; abundance: -; j_gene: TRBJ1-3; CDR3aa: CASRSTGFGNTIYF; CDR3nt: TGTGCCAGCAGGTCGACAGGGTTTGGAAACACCATATATTTT
d_gene: -; v_gene: TRBV27; abundance: -; j_gene: TRBJ1-2; CDR3aa: CASRLTASYGYTF; CDR3nt: TGTGCCAGCAGGTTGACAGCCTCCTATGGCTACACCTTC
d_gene: -; v_gene: TRBV18; abundance: -; j_gene: TRBJ2-1; CDR3aa: CASSQVAGQSYNEQFF; CDR3nt: TGTGCCAGCTCACAGGTCGCGGGGCAATCTTACAATGAGCAGTTCTTC
d_gene: -; v_gene: TRBV6-1; abundance: once; j_gene: TRBJ1-2; CDR3aa: CASSESGTSNYGYTF; CDR3nt: TGTGCCAGCAGTGAATCTGGCACCTCTAACTATGGCTACACCTTC
d_gene: TRBD1; v_gene: TRBV19; abundance: -; j_gene: TRBJ1-1; CDR3aa: CASSLQGGHTEAFF; CDR3nt: TGTGCCAGTTCGCTCCAGGGGGGACACACTGAAGCTTTCTTT
d_gene: TRBD1; v_gene: TRBV7-2; abundance: -; j_gene: TRBJ1-2; CDR3aa: CASSRDRSYYYGYTF; CDR3nt: TGTGCCAGCAGCAGGGACAGGAGCTACTACTATGGCTACACCTTC
d_gene: -; v_gene: TRBV7-8; abundance: -; j_gene: TRBJ2-1; CDR3aa: CASSLDRIARNEQFF; CDR3nt: TGTGCCAGCAGCTTGGACAGAATTGCGCGCAATGAGCAGTTCTTC
d_gene: -; v_gene: TRBV5-1; abundance: -; j_gene: TRBJ2-3; CDR3aa: CASTRRGTSQSTDTQYF; CDR3nt: TGCGCCAGCACCCGGCGCGGAACTAGCCAAAGCACAGATACGCAGTATTTT
d_gene: -; v_gene: TRBV7-2; abundance: -; j_gene: TRBJ2-5; CDR3aa: CASSLVSGETQYF; CDR3nt: TGTGCCAGCAGCTTAGTCTCAGGAGAGACCCAGTACTTC
d_gene: -; v_gene: TRBV6-1; abundance: -; j_gene: TRBJ2-1; CDR3aa: CASNFAGPNEQFF; CDR3nt: TGTGCCAGCAATTTTGCAGGGCCGAATGAGCAGTTCTTC
d_gene: -; v_gene: TRBV7-9; abundance: few; j_gene: TRBJ1-4; CDR3aa: CASSSGVATNEKLFF; CDR3nt: TGTGCCAGCAGCTCAGGGGTCGCAACTAATGAAAAACTGTTTTTT
d_gene: -; v_gene: TRBV27; abundance: once; j_gene: TRBJ1-5; CDR3aa: CASSPTGSPQPQHF; CDR3nt: TGTGCCAGCAGTCCTACAGGGAGTCCCCAGCCCCAGCATTTT
d_gene: -; v_gene: TRBV10-1; abundance: -; j_gene: TRBJ2-1; CDR3aa: CASSESWGQEQFF; CDR3nt: TGCGCCAGCAGCGAGTCTTGGGGGCAGGAGCAGTTCTTC
d_gene: -; v_gene: TRBV25-1; abundance: -; j_gene: TRBJ2-5; CDR3aa: CASSEAQGWYQETQYF; CDR3nt: TGTGCCAGCAGTGAAGCCCAGGGATGGTACCAAGAGACCCAGTACTTC
d_gene: -; v_gene: TRBV27; abundance: -; j_gene: TRBJ1-3; CDR3aa: CASSPDPETGRSGNTIYF; CDR3nt: TGTGCCAGCAGTCCAGACCCGGAGACAGGACGCTCTGGAAACACCATATATTTT
d_gene: TRBD2; v_gene: TRBV27; abundance: -; j_gene: TRBJ2-7; CDR3aa: CASSLRAGGPEQYF; CDR3nt: TGTGCCAGCAGTTTACGAGCGGGAGGGCCCGAGCAGTACTTC
d_gene: -; v_gene: TRBV15; abundance: -; j_gene: TRBJ2-7; CDR3aa: CATSRDRSGSSYEQYF; CDR3nt: TGTGCCACCAGCAGGGATAGGAGCGGCAGCTCCTACGAGCAGTACTTC
d_gene: -; v_gene: TRBV25-1; abundance: -; j_gene: TRBJ1-1; CDR3aa: CASSGIRGTEAFF; CDR3nt: TGTGCCAGCAGTGGAATCAGGGGAACTGAAGCTTTCTTT
d_gene: TRBD1; v_gene: TRBV20-1; abundance: -; j_gene: TRBJ1-1; CDR3aa: CSARDRGQAFF; CDR3nt: TGCAGTGCTAGGGACAGGGGGCAAGCTTTCTTT
d_gene: -; v_gene: TRBV7-8; abundance: few; j_gene: TRBJ2-5; CDR3aa: CASSFSWSAQETQYF; CDR3nt: TGTGCCAGCAGCTTTAGTTGGAGCGCTCAAGAGACCCAGTACTTC
d_gene: TRBD1; v_gene: TRBV5-4; abundance: -; j_gene: TRBJ1-1; CDR3aa: CASSADRDTEAFF; CDR3nt: TGTGCCAGCAGCGCTGACAGGGACACTGAAGCTTTCTTT